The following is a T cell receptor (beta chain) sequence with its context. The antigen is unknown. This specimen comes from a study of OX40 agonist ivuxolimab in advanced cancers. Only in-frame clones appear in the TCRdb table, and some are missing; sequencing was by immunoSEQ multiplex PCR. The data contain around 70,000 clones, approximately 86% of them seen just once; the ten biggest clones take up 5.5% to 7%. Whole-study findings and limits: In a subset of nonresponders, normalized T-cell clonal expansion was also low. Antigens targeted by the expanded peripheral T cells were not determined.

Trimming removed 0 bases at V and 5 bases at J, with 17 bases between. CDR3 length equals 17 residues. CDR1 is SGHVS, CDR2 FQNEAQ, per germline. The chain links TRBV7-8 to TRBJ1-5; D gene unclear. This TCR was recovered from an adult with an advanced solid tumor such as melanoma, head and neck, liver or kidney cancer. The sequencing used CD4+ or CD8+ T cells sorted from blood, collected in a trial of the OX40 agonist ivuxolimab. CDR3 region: CASSLARADGPDQPQHF. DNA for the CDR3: TGTGCCAGCAGCTTAGCGCGTGCGGACGGGCCCGATCAGCCCCAGCATTTT. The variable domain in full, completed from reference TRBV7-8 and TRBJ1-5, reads GAGVSQSPRYKVAKRGQDVALRCDPISGHVSLFWYQQALGQGPEFLTYFQNEAQLDKSGLPSDRFFAERPEGSVSTLKIQRTQQEDSAVYLCASSLARADGPDQPQHFGDGTRLSIL.